This T cell receptor (beta chain) was found in a study of T cell repertoires in cytomegalovirus infection. The ends were cut back, 6 bases at V and 1 base at J, with 18 bases in the middle. Looked up from germline, CDR1 is SNHLY and CDR2 is FYNNEI. The CDR3 runs 16 residues. TCRdb reprocessed the reads with MiXCR, giving one entry per CDR3 protein. The table shows around 230,000 distinct CDR3 sequences, with about 38% occurring only once. The sample holds a few counts of this clonotype. Antigen: not known. This TCR was recovered from a human donor in good health (CMV status not recorded). Some clones in this sample may be carry-over from other donors' samples. The V gene is TRBV2, the J gene TRBJ1-1, with D perhaps TRBD1 (5 bases). This specimen consisted of CD8+ T cells from cultured PBMCs, obtained from culture after CMV antigen stimulation. Here the CDR3 reads CASRSGATFSNTEAFF. The CDR3 DNA is TGTGCCAGCAGATCCGGGGCCACTTTTTCGAACACTGAAGCTTTCTTT. Using reference TRBV2 and TRBJ1-1 for the parts outside the CDR3, the full variable domain is EPEVTQTPSHQVTQMGQEVILRCVPISNHLYFYWYRQILGQKVEFLVSFYNNEISEKSEIFDDQFSVERPDGSNFTLKIRSTKLEDSAMYFCASRSGATFSNTEAFFGQGTRLTVV.